Below are 20 T cell receptor beta chains sequenced from a single sample in a study of long-term antiretroviral therapy in people with HIV. At survey level, the immunoSEQ assay was run in its v3.0 version. Assay used: immunoSEQ multiplex PCR; TCRdb lists only in-frame clones, some missing. The table lists tens of thousands of clones, 65% to 90% of them singletons. This specimen was unsorted PBMCs, taken 1.8 years before starting antiretroviral therapy. These receptors came from a woman in her 30s with HIV.

The gene calls are TRBV5-1 and TRBJ2-3, with 7 nucleotides matching TRBD2. The V segment lost 6 bases and the J segment 1 base; nucleotides outside the gene matches: 8. The germline V gene has CDR1 SGHRS and CDR2 YFSETQ. This CDR3 is built from 15 residues. CDR3 bases: TGCGCCAGCAAGGAGTCGGGGAGGGGCACAGATACGCAGTATTTT. Amino acid sequence: CASKESGRGTDTQYF.

This chain's CDR3 is CAWSPKRGGIDEQYF. In nucleotides, the CDR3 is TGTGCCTGGAGTCCAAAGCGGGGGGGAATCGACGAGCAGTACTTC. This sequence joins TRBV30 and TRBJ2-7; TRBD2 agrees at 10 bases. Germline trimming cut 2 bases from V and 5 bases from J; bases unmatched to any gene: 9. The CDR3 runs 15 residues. Germline CDR1 GTSNPN, CDR2 SVGIG (reference sequence).

CDR3 region: CASSSRGVTEAFF. For the CDR3, the DNA is TGTGCCAGCAGCTCTCGGGGCGTCACTGAAGCTTTCTTT. The gene calls are TRBV27 and TRBJ1-1, with TRBD1 as a possible D gene (5 bases). V was pared by 6 bases and J by 4 bases, with 12 bases between. This CDR3 is built from 13 residues. Germline CDR1 MNHEY, CDR2 SMNVEV (reference sequence).

This clone was detected only a few times. The CDR3 coding sequence is TGTGCCATCAGTGAAGGGAGGATTTTTTCCCGGGGAGATCAGCCCCAGCATTTT. It encodes CAISEGRIFSRGDQPQHF. This rearrangement joins TRBV10-3 to TRBJ1-5, with D unclear. With 3 bases removed from V and 5 bases from J, the gap between germline ends came to 23 bases. From germline, CDR1 is ENHRY and CDR2 SYGVKD. This CDR3 has 18 amino acids.

This clone was seen only once. The gene calls are TRBV19 and TRBJ1-2; TRBD1 matches at 7 bases. This CDR3 has 13 amino acids. V shed 0 bases, J shed 12 bases, and the junction held 7 bases outside the gene matches. Germline V gene data show CDR1 as LNHDA and CDR2 as SQIVND (reference sequence). This CDR3 reads CASSIDRQGGNTF. In DNA form, the CDR3 reads TGTGCCAGTAGTATAGATAGACAGGGAGGAAACACCTTC.

In its sample, this clone was seen a few times. This chain connects TRBV25-1 to TRBJ2-7; no definite D call. The CDR3 runs to 12 residues. Germline CDR1 and CDR2: MGHDK and SYGVNS. Trimming pared 4 bases from V and 12 bases from J, leaving 16 bases between. CDR3 DNA: TGTGCCAGCAGTGCGCGAGTCTACGCCCTGTACTTC. It yields the protein CASSARVYALYF.

The CDR3 reads CASREIAGGQSNEQFF. CDR3 in DNA: TGTGCCAGCAGGGAAATAGCGGGGGGGCAATCGAATGAGCAGTTCTTC. This chain links TRBV6-1 with TRBJ2-1; 11 bases are a match to TRBD2. V was clipped by 6 bases and J by 7 bases; unmatched bases: 11. Germline V CDR1 and CDR2: MNHNS, SASEGT. The CDR3 length is 16 residues.

V gene TRBV7-2 combines with J gene TRBJ2-1, with no clear D. The CDR3 covers 14 residues. Germline V gives CDR1 SGHTA, CDR2 FQGNSA. The ends were cut back, 1 base at V and 6 bases at J, with 10 bases in the middle. As DNA, the CDR3 is TGTGCCAGCAGCTTAGATACGGCAAGCAATGAGCAGTTCTTC. This codes for CASSLDTASNEQFF.

This chain uses TRBV19 with TRBJ2-3; TRBD1 aligns across 9 bases. Germline trimming cut 3 bases from V and 6 bases from J; bases unmatched to any gene: 4. This CDR3 spans 14 amino acids. Germline assignment: CDR1 LNHDA and CDR2 SQIVND (reference sequence). The CDR3 DNA reads TGTGCCAGTAGTATTAACAGGGGGCTGGATACGCAGTATTTT. Its protein product is CASSINRGLDTQYF.

This clone appeared a single time. The chain carries TRBV7-9 and TRBJ1-2; 8 bases match TRBD1. The V gene's germline CDR1 is SEHNR and CDR2 FQNEAQ (reference sequence). V dropped 5 bases and J dropped 5; count of bases not matched to a gene: 10. The CDR3 has 15 residues. CDR3 in DNA: TGTGCCAGCAGCCCTGGGACAGGCGGGGGGTATGGCTACACCTTC. It codes for CASSPGTGGGYGYTF.

This clone was counted a single time. J is TRBJ1-2 and V is TRBV28, with 7 bases aligning to TRBD1. This CDR3 has 13 amino acids. The germline gives CDR1 MDHEN, CDR2 SYDVKM. V dropped 9 bases and J dropped 5; count of bases not matched to a gene: 9. CDR3 sequence reads: CASEGAQGYGYTF. CDR3 nucleotide sequence: TGTGCCAGTGAGGGGGCGCAGGGGTATGGCTACACCTTC.

The CDR3 here is CASSQGPNQGQPQHF. The DNA of the CDR3 is TGTGCCAGCAGCCAGGGACCCAATCAGGGCCAGCCCCAGCATTTT. V gene TRBV5-8 combines with J gene TRBJ1-5; D might be TRBD1 (5 bases). The V gene's germline CDR1 is SGHTS and CDR2 YDEGEE. The CDR3 runs to 15 residues. V lost 4 bases and J lost 7, with 18 bases in between. The full variable domain, with the rest looked up from reference TRBV5-8 and TRBJ1-5, is EAGVTQSPTHLIKTRGQQATLRCSPISGHTSVYWYQQALGLGLQFLLWYDEGEERNRGNFPPRFSGRQFPNYSSELNVNALELEDSALYLCASSQGPNQGQPQHFGDGTRLSIL.

The CDR3 DNA follows: TGTGCTAGTGGTTTACCCGGGACACTTTCGAATACGCAGTATTTT. Its translation is CASGLPGTLSNTQYF. The V gene is TRBV12-5, the J gene TRBJ2-3; D is possibly TRBD1 (6 bases). The germline V and J ends were trimmed by 3 bases and 7 bases, with 17 bases remaining between them. Germline CDR1 LGHNT, CDR2 FRNRAP. The CDR3 runs 15 residues.

This clone was observed once. The chain employs TRBV30 and TRBJ2-2; 8 positions match TRBD1. Per germline, CDR1 GTSNPN and CDR2 SVGIG (reference sequence). V was clipped by 2 bases and J by 6 bases; unmatched bases: 2. The CDR3 runs to 13 residues. The CDR3 loop is CAWSLTGAGELFF. The CDR3 DNA sequence: TGTGCCTGGAGTCTGACAGGGGCCGGGGAGCTGTTTTTT.

The chain joins TRBV6-1 to TRBJ2-7, with 7 nucleotides matching TRBD1. The J segment lost 4 bases and the V segment lost 7 bases, leaving 7 bases of the junction unmatched. This CDR3 is 13 amino acids long. Per germline, CDR1 MNHNS and CDR2 SASEGT. In DNA, the CDR3 is TGTGCCAGCATACCACAGGGGAGATACGAGCAGTACTTC. This translates into CASIPQGRYEQYF.

V gene TRBV2 combines with J gene TRBJ1-3; D call uncertain. With 2 bases removed from V and 7 bases from J, the gap between germline ends came to 9 bases. Germline loops: CDR1 SNHLY, CDR2 FYNNEI. This CDR3 comprises 13 residues. This CDR3 is CASSENGFNTIYF. The CDR3 DNA is TGTGCCAGCAGTGAAAACGGGTTTAACACCATATATTTT. Filled out from reference TRBV2 and TRBJ1-3, the complete variable domain reads EPEVTQTPSHQVTQMGQEVILRCVPISNHLYFYWYRQILGQKVEFLVSFYNNEISEKSEIFDDQFSVERPDGSNFTLKIRSTKLEDSAMYFCASSENGFNTIYFGEGSWLTVV.

The chain couples TRBV28 to TRBJ2-5; D is uncertain. Trimming took 6 bases from V and 0 from J, leaving 11 bases between them. This CDR3 region has 14 residues. Germline assignment: CDR1 MDHEN and CDR2 SYDVKM. The CDR3 sequence: CASRDGPYQETQYF. The CDR3, as DNA: TGTGCCAGCAGGGACGGACCGTACCAAGAGACCCAGTACTTC.

In this sample, this clone turned up a few times. V gene TRBV28 combines with J gene TRBJ1-1; unclear D gene. Germline assignment: CDR1 MDHEN and CDR2 SYDVKM. CDR3 length equals 11 residues. Between the trimmed V and J ends, which lost 7 bases and 0 bases, there was a span of 3 bases. CDR3 sequence: CASTMNTEAFF. The CDR3 DNA reads TGTGCCAGCACGATGAACACTGAAGCTTTCTTT.

V usage is TRBV29-1 and J usage is TRBJ2-1, with TRBD1 as a possible D gene (5 bases). Trimming removed 7 bases at V and 1 base at J, with 11 bases between. The V gene's germline CDR1 is SQVTM and CDR2 ANQGSEA. The CDR3 has 13 residues. The CDR3 here is CSAVGRSYNEQFF. The CDR3 DNA sequence: TGCAGCGCCGTGGGGCGTTCCTACAATGAGCAGTTCTTC.

The V and J genes are TRBV19 and TRBJ2-1, with TRBD1 matching over 10 bases. J gave up 7 bases and V 9 bases, and 6 bases lay outside the gene matches. Per the germline V gene, CDR1 is LNHDA and CDR2 is SQIVND (reference sequence). CDR3 length: 13 amino acids. The CDR3 loop is CASDRGRGNEQFF. The CDR3 nucleotides read TGTGCCAGCGACAGGGGGCGCGGGAATGAGCAGTTCTTC.